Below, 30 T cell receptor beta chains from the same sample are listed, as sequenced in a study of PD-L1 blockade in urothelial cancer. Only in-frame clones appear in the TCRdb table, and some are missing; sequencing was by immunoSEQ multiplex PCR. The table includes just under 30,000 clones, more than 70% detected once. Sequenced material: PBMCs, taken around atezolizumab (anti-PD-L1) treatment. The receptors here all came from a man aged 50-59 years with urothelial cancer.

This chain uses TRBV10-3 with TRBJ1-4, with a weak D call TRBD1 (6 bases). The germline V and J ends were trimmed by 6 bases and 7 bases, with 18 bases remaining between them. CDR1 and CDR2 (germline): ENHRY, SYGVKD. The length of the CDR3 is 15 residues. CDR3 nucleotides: TGTGCCATCAGGCAGGGGAGTGGGTCTCGTGAAAAACTGTTTTTT. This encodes CAIRQGSGSREKLFF.

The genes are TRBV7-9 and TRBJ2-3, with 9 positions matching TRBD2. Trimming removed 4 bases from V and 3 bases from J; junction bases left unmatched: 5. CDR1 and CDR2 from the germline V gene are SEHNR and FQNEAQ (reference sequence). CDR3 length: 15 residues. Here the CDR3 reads CASSSAGGKTDTQYF. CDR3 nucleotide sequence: TGTGCCAGCAGCTCAGCGGGGGGAAAAACAGATACGCAGTATTTT.

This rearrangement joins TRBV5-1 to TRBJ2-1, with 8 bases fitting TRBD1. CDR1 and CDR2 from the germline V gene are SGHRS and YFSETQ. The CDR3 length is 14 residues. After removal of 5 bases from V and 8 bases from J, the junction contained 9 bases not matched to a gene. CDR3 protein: CASSLQGAFHEQFF. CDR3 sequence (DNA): TGCGCCAGCAGTTTGCAGGGGGCTTTCCATGAGCAGTTCTTC.

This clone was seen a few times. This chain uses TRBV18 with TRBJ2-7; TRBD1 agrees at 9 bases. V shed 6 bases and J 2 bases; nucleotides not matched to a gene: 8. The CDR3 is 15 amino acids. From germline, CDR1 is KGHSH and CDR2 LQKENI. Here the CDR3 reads CASSLYRGPTYEQYF. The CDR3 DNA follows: TGTGCCAGCTCCTTGTACAGGGGGCCCACCTACGAGCAGTACTTC.

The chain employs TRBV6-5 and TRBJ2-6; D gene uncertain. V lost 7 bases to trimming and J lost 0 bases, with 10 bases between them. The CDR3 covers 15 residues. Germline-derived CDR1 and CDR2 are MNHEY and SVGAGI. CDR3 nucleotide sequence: TGTGCCAGCAACCACGGGTACTCTGGGGCCAACGTCCTGACTTTC. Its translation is CASNHGYSGANVLTF.

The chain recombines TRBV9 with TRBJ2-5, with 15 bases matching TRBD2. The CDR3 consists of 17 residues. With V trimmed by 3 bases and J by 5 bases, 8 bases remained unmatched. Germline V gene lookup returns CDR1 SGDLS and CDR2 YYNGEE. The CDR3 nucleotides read TGTGCCAGCAGCGAACGGACTAGCGGGGGGGCCGCGGAGACCCAGTACTTC. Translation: CASSERTSGGAAETQYF.

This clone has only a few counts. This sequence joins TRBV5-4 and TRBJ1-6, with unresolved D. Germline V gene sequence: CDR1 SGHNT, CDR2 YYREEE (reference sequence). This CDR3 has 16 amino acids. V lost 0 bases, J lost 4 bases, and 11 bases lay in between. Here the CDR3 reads CASSLALGNYNSPLHF. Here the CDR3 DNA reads TGTGCCAGCAGCTTGGCGCTGGGCAATTATAATTCACCCCTCCACTTT. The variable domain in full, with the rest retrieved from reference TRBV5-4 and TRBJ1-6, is ETGVTQSPTHLIKTRGQQVTLRCSSQSGHNTVSWYQQALGQGPQFIFQYYREEENGRGNFPPRFSGLQFPNYSSELNVNALELDDSALYLCASSLALGNYNSPLHFGNGTRLTVT.

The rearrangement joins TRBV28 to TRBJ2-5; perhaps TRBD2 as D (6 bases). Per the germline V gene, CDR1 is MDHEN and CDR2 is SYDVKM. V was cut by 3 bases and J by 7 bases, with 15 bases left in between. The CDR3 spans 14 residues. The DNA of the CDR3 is TGTGCCAGCAGTTTGGAGGGCGGGGTGGGGACCCAGTACTTC. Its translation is CASSLEGGVGTQYF.

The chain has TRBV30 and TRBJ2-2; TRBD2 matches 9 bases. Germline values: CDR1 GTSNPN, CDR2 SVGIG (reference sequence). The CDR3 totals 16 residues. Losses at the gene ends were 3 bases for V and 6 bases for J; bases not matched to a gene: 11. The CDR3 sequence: CAWSTLSGGFSGELFF. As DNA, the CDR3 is TGTGCCTGGAGCACTCTCAGCGGGGGGTTCTCCGGGGAGCTGTTTTTT.

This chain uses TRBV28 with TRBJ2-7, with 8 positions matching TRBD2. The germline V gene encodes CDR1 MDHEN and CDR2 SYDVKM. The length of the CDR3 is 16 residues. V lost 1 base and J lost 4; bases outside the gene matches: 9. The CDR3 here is CASSLYWLAGLYEQYF. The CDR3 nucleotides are TGTGCCAGCAGTTTATATTGGCTAGCGGGTCTATACGAGCAGTACTTC. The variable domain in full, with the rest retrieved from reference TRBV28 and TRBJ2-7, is DVKVTQSSRYLVKRTGEKVFLECVQDMDHENMFWYRQDPGLGLRLIYFSYDVKMKEKGDIPEGYSVSREKKERFSLILESASTNQTSMYLCASSLYWLAGLYEQYFGPGTRLTVT.

CDR3 sequence: CAIRADRRYGYTF. The CDR3 nucleotides are TGTGCCATCAGGGCAGACAGGAGATATGGCTACACCTTC. This chain uses TRBV10-3 with TRBJ1-2; D perhaps matches TRBD1 (6 bases). Germline V lookup: CDR1 ENHRY, CDR2 SYGVKD. Trimming shortened V by 6 bases and J by 5 bases, and 13 bases separated the two germline ends. The CDR3 covers 13 residues.

CDR3 region: CAWRKYRDGYTF. CDR3 coding DNA: TGTGCCTGGAGAAAATACCGGGATGGCTACACCTTC. The chain combines TRBV30 with TRBJ1-2, with D unclear. Germline CDR1 is GTSNPN and CDR2 is SVGIG (reference sequence). The CDR3 covers 12 residues. Trimming left V 3 bases short and J 6 bases short, with 11 bases between.

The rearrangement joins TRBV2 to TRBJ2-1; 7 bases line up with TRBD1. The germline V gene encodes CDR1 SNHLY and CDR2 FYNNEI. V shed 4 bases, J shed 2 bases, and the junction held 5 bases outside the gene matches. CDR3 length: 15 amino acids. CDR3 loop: CASSVQGEAYNEQFF. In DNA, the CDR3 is TGTGCCAGCAGTGTCCAGGGGGAAGCCTACAATGAGCAGTTCTTC. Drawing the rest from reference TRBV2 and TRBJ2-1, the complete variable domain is EPEVTQTPSHQVTQMGQEVILRCVPISNHLYFYWYRQILGQKVEFLVSFYNNEISEKSEIFDDQFSVERPDGSNFTLKIRSTKLEDSAMYFCASSVQGEAYNEQFFGPGTRLTVL.

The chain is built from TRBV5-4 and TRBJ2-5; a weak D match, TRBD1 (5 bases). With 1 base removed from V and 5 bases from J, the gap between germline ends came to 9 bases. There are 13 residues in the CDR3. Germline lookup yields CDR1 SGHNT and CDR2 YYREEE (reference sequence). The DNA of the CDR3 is TGTGCCAGCAGCTTGCAGGGTGCGGAGACCCAGTACTTC. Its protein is CASSLQGAETQYF.

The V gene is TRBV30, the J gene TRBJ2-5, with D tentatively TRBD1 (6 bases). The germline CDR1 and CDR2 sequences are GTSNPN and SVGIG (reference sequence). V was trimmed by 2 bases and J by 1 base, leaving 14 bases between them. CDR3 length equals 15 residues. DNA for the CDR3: TGTGCCTGGAGTCCTGACAGGTTTTTCCAAGAGACCCAGTACTTC. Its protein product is CAWSPDRFFQETQYF.

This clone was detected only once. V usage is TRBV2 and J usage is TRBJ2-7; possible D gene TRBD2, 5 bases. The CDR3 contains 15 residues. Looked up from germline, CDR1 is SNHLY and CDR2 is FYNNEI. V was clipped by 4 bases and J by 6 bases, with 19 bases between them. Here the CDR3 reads CASSARPLAGLEQYF. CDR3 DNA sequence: TGTGCCAGCAGTGCGAGACCCCTGGCCGGACTCGAGCAGTACTTC.

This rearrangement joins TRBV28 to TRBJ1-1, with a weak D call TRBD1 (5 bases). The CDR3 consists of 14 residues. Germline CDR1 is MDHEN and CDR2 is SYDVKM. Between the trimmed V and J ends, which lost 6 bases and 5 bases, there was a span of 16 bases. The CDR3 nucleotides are TGTGCCAGCAGAGGGAGGACGGGGGAAACTGAAGCTTTCTTT. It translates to CASRGRTGETEAFF. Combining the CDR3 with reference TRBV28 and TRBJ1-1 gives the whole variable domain DVKVTQSSRYLVKRTGEKVFLECVQDMDHENMFWYRQDPGLGLRLIYFSYDVKMKEKGDIPEGYSVSREKKERFSLILESASTNQTSMYLCASRGRTGETEAFFGQGTRLTVV.

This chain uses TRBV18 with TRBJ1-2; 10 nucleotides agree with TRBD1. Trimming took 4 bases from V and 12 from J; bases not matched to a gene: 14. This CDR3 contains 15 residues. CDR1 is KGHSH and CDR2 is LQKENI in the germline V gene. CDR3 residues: CASSRAGDRGLRNTF. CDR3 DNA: TGTGCCAGCTCACGTGCCGGGGACAGGGGTTTGCGGAACACCTTC.

The CDR3 loop is CASSLAGTVSSYEQYF. The CDR3, as DNA: TGTGCCAGCAGCTTGGCCGGAACAGTCAGCTCCTACGAGCAGTACTTC. V is TRBV5-4 and J is TRBJ2-7; no reliable D call. The V end was cut by 0 bases, the J end by 0 bases, with 13 bases between. The germline gives CDR1 SGHNT, CDR2 YYREEE (reference sequence). CDR3 length equals 16 residues. The whole variable domain, remainder taken from reference TRBV5-4 and TRBJ2-7, is ETGVTQSPTHLIKTRGQQVTLRCSSQSGHNTVSWYQQALGQGPQFIFQYYREEENGRGNFPPRFSGLQFPNYSSELNVNALELDDSALYLCASSLAGTVSSYEQYFGPGTRLTVT.

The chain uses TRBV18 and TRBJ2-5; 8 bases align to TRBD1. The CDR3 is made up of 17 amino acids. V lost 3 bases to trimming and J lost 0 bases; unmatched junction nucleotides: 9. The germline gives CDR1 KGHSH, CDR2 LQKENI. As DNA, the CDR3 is TGTGCCAGCTCACCCATCCCTCGGACAGGGCACCAAGAGACCCAGTACTTC. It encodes CASSPIPRTGHQETQYF. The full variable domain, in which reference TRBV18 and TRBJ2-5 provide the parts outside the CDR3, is NAGVMQNPRHLVRRRGQEARLRCSPMKGHSHVYWYRQLPEEGLKFMVYLQKENIIDESGMPKERFSAEFPKEGPSILRIQQVVRGDSAAYFCASSPIPRTGHQETQYFGPGTRLLVL.

Written as DNA, the CDR3 is TGTGCCAGCAGCGTTTCGAGCGGGCGAGGCGGGGAGCTGTTTTTT. Residues: CASSVSSGRGGELFF. This chain links TRBV9 with TRBJ2-2; TRBD2 might be the D (6 bases). The CDR3 totals 15 residues. Looked up from germline, CDR1 is SGDLS and CDR2 is YYNGEE. V lost 2 bases and J lost 7, with 15 bases in between.

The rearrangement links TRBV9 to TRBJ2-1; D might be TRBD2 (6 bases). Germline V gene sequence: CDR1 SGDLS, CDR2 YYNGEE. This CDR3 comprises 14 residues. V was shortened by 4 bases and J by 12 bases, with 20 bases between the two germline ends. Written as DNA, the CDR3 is TGTGCCAGCAGCCCGCTGGGACTTAGCGAACGGCAGTTCTTC. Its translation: CASSPLGLSERQFF.

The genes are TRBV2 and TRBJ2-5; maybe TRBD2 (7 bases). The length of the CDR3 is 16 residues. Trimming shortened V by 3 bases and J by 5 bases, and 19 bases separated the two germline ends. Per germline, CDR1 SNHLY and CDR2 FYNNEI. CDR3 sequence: CASSDRGALKGETQYF. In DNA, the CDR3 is TGTGCCAGCAGTGACCGGGGGGCGCTTAAAGGGGAGACCCAGTACTTC.

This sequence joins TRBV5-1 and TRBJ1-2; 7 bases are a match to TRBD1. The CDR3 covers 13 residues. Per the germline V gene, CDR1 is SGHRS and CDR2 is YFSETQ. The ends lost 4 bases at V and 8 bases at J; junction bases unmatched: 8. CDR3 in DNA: TGCGCCAGCAGCCTCGGAGGGGGCCGCGGCTACACCTTC. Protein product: CASSLGGGRGYTF.

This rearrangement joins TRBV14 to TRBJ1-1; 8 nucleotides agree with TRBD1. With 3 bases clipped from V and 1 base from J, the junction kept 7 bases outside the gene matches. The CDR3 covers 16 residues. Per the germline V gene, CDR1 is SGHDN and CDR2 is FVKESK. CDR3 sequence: CASSHDRGWENTEAFF. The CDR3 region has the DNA TGTGCCAGCAGCCATGACAGGGGATGGGAGAACACTGAAGCTTTCTTT. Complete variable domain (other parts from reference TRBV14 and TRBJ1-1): EAGVTQFPSHSVIEKGQTVTLRCDPISGHDNLYWYRRVMGKEIKFLLHFVKESKQDESGMPNNRFLAERTGGTYSTLKVQPAELEDSGVYFCASSHDRGWENTEAFFGQGTRLTVV.

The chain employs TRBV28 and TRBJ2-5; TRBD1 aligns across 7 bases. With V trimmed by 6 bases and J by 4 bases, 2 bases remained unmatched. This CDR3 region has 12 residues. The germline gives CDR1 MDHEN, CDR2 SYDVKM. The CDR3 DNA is TGTGCCAGCAGCCAGGGGGTAGAGACCCAGTACTTC. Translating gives CASSQGVETQYF.

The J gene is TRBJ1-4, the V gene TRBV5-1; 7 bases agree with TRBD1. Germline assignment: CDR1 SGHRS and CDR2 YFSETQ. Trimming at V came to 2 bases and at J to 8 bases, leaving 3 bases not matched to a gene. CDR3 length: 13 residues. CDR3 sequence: CASSLQGREKLFF. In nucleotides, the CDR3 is TGCGCCAGCAGCTTACAGGGGAGGGAAAAACTGTTTTTT.

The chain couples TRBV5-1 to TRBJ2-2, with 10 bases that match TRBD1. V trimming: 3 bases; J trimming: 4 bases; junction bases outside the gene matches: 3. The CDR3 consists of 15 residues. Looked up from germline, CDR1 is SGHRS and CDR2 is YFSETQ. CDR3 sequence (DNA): TGCGCCAGCAGCTCCCGGACAGGGGGCACCGGGGAGCTGTTTTTT. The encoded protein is CASSSRTGGTGELFF.

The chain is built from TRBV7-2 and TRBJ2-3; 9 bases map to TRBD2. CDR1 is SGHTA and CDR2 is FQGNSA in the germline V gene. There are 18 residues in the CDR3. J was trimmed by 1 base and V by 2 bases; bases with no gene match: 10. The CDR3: CASSLRRGGAERTDTQYF. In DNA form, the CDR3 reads TGTGCCAGCAGCTTAAGGCGGGGGGGTGCGGAGCGCACAGATACGCAGTATTTT.

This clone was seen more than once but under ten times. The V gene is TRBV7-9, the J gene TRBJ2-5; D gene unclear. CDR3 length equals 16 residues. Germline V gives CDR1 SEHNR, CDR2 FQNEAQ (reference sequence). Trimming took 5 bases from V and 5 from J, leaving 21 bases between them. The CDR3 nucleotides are TGTGCCAGCAGCCCCCCCGCGCGGCTGAGAGGTGAGACCCAGTACTTC. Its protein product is CASSPPARLRGETQYF.